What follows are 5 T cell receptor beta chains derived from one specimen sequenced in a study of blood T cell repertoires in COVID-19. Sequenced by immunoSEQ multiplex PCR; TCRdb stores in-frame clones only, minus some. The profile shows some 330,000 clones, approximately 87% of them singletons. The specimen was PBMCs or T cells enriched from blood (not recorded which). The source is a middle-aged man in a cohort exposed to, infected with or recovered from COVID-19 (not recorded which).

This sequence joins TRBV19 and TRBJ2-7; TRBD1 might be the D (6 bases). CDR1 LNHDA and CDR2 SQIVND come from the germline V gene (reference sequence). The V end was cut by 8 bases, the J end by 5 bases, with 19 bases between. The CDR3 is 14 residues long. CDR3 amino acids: CASGVTGLPNEQYF. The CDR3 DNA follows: TGTGCCAGTGGTGTGACAGGCCTCCCCAACGAGCAGTACTTC. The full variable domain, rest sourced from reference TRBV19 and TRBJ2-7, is DGGITQSPKYLFRKEGQNVTLSCEQNLNHDAMYWYRQDPGQGLRLIYYSQIVNDFQKGDIAEGYSVSREKKESFPLTVTSAQKNPTAFYLCASGVTGLPNEQYFGPGTRLTVT.

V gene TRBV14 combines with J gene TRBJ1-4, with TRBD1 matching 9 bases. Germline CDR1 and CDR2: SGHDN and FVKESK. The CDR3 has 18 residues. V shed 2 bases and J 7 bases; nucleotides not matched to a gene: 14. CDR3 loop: CASSQKPPQQGAREKLFF. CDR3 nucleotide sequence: TGTGCCAGCAGCCAAAAACCCCCCCAACAGGGGGCGCGTGAAAAACTGTTTTTT.

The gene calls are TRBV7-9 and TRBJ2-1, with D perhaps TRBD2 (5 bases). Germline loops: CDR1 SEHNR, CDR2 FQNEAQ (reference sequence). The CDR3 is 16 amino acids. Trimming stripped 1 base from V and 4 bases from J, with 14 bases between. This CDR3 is CASSLGSLGSYNEQFF. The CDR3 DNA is TGTGCCAGCAGCTTAGGGAGTTTAGGGAGTTACAATGAGCAGTTCTTC.

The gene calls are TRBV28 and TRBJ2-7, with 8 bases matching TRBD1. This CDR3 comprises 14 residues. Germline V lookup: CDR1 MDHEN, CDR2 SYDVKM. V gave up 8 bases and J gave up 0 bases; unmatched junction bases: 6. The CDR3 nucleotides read TGTGCCAGCGCGACAGGGGCGATCTCCTACGAGCAGTACTTC. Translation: CASATGAISYEQYF.

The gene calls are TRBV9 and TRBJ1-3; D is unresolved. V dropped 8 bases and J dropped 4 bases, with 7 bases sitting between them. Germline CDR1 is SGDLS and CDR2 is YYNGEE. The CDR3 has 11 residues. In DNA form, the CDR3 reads TGTGCCAGTGGCCCGGGAAACACCATATATTTT. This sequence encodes CASGPGNTIYF.